These 9 T cell receptor beta chains were all obtained from the same sample, sequenced in a study of T cell responses to AZD1222 COVID-19 vaccine. Profiling relied on immunoSEQ multiplex PCR, and the TCRdb table lists in-frame clones only, not all of them. Of around 100,000 clones listed, roughly 89% are singletons. This specimen consisted of peripheral blood, obtained on day 0 of AZD1222 vaccination. The source of these receptors is an adult in good health.

This chain connects TRBV10-1 to TRBJ2-3, with 9 bases matching TRBD2. V lost 1 base and J lost 2; bases outside the gene matches: 4. The CDR3 has 16 residues. Germline lookup yields CDR1 WNHNN and CDR2 SYGVQD (reference sequence). The CDR3 DNA follows: TGCGCCAGCAGTGAGTGGGAGCGGGAGGACACAGATACGCAGTATTTT. It is translated as CASSEWEREDTDTQYF.

J is TRBJ2-5 and V is TRBV18; TRBD2 agrees at 9 bases. V lost 6 bases, J lost 1 base, and 6 bases stayed unmatched. CDR3 length: 15 residues. CDR1 and CDR2 (germline): KGHSH, LQKENI. The CDR3 coding sequence is TGTGCCAGCTCCCTTAGCGGGAGCCCCCAAGAGACCCAGTACTTC. As protein: CASSLSGSPQETQYF.

The chain joins TRBV5-4 to TRBJ1-1; TRBD1 is a possible D gene (6 bases). Germline CDR1 SGHNT, CDR2 YYREEE (reference sequence). V lost 2 bases and J 5 bases, leaving 10 bases between the germline ends. The CDR3 spans 13 residues. This CDR3 is CASSFRGGTEAFF. In DNA form, the CDR3 reads TGTGCCAGCAGCTTTAGGGGGGGGACTGAAGCTTTCTTT.

The rearrangement uses TRBV11-2 and TRBJ2-7; D perhaps matches TRBD2 (6 bases). The ends were cut back, 5 bases at V and 6 bases at J, with 11 bases in the middle. The CDR3 contains 12 residues. CDR1 and CDR2 (germline): SGHAT, FQNNGV. The CDR3 DNA follows: TGTGCCAGCAGCCCCGGGACTCCCGAGCAGTACTTC. This gives the protein CASSPGTPEQYF.

The chain employs TRBV21-1 and TRBJ2-1; TRBD2, as called in the table, went unchecked against the DNA. TRBV21-1 represents a pseudogene. This CDR3 contains 11 residues. CDR3: CANGEYNEQFF. Here the CDR3 DNA reads TGTGCCAACGGGGAATACAATGAGCAGTTCTTC.

The V call is TRBV3-1 (or the pseudogene TRBV3-2), the J call TRBJ2-7, with TRBD2 matching over 10 bases. The CDR3 consists of 16 residues. V shed 1 base, J shed 4 bases, and the junction held 7 bases outside the gene matches. In germline, CDR1 is LGHDT, CDR2 YNNKEL (reference sequence). The CDR3 bases are TGTGCCAGCAGCCAAGTTAAAAGGACTAGCGGTTACGAGCAGTACTTC. This codes for CASSQVKRTSGYEQYF.

V and J are TRBV6-5 and TRBJ1-5, with D perhaps matching TRBD1 (5 bases). The CDR3 contains 13 residues. Germline assignment: CDR1 MNHEY and CDR2 SVGAGI. The V end was cut by 4 bases, the J end by 4 bases, with 8 bases between. The CDR3 sequence: CASSLSGNQPQHF. In DNA, the CDR3 is TGTGCCAGCAGTTTGTCAGGGAATCAGCCCCAGCATTTT.

J is TRBJ2-3 and V is TRBV6-1; D is perhaps TRBD1 (5 bases). This CDR3 is 15 amino acids long. Trimming took off 0 bases at V and 6 bases at J, with 13 bases between the two ends. Germline CDR1 MNHNS, CDR2 SASEGT. The CDR3 nucleotides read TGTGCCAGCAGTGAAGCGCAAGGGGTGCCGGATACGCAGTATTTT. Its translation: CASSEAQGVPDTQYF.

This chain connects TRBV5-5 to TRBJ1-1; D is unclear. The V gene's germline CDR1 is SGHKS and CDR2 YYEKEE (reference sequence). This CDR3 has 13 amino acids. Trimming removed 4 bases from V and 0 bases from J, with 7 bases in between. As DNA, the CDR3 is TGTGCCAGCAGCCTACTGGTGAACACTGAAGCTTTCTTT. It is translated as CASSLLVNTEAFF. Filled out from reference TRBV5-5 and TRBJ1-1, the complete variable domain reads DAGVTQSPTHLIKTRGQQVTLRCSPISGHKSVSWYQQVLGQGPQFIFQYYEKEERGRGNFPDRFSARQFPNYSSELNVNALLLGDSALYLCASSLLVNTEAFFGQGTRLTVV.